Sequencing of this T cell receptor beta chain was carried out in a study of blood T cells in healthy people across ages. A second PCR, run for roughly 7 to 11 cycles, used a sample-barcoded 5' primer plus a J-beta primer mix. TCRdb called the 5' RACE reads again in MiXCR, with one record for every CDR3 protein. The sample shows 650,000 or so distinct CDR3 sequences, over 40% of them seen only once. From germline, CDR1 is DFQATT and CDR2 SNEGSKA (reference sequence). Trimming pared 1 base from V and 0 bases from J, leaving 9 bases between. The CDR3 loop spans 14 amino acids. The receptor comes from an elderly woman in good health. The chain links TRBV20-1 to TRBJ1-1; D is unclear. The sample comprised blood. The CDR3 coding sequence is TGCAGTGCTAGAGGGGAGGTGTTGAACACTGAAGCTTTCTTT. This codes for CSARGEVLNTEAFF.